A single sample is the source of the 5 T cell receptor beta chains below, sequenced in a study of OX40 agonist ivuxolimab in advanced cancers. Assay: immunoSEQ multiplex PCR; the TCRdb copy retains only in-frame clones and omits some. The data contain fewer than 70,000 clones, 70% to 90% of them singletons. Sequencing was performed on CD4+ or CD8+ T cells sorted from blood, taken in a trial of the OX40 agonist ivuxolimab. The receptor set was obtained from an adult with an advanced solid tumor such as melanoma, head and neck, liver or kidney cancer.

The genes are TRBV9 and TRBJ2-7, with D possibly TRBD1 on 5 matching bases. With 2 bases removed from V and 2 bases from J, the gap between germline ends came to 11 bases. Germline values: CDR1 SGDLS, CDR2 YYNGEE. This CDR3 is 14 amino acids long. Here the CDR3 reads CASSVQGVPYEQYF. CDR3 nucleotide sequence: TGTGCCAGCAGCGTGCAGGGTGTCCCCTACGAGCAGTACTTC.

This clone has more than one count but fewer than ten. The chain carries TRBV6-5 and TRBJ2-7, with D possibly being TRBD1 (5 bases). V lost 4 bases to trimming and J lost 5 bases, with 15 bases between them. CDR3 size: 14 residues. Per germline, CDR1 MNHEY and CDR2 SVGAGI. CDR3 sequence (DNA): TGTGCCAGCAGTTCATTTGACAGTAGGGACGAGCAGTACTTC. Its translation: CASSSFDSRDEQYF.

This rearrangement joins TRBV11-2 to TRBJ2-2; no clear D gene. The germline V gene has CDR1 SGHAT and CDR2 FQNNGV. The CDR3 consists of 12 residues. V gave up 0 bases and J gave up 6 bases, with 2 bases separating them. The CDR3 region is CASSLDSGELFF. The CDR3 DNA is TGTGCCAGCAGCTTAGATTCCGGGGAGCTGTTTTTT. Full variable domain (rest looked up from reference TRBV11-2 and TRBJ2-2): EAGVAQSPRYKIIEKRQSVAFWCNPISGHATLYWYQQILGQGPKLLIQFQNNGVVDDSQLPKDRFSAERLKGVDSTLKIQPAKLEDSAVYLCASSLDSGELFFGEGSRLTVL.

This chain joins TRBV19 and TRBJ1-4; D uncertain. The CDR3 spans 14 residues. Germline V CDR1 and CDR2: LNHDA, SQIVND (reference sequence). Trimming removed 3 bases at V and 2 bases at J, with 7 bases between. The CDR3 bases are TGTGCCAGTAGTATCGGAGACACTAATGAAAAACTGTTTTTT. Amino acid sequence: CASSIGDTNEKLFF.

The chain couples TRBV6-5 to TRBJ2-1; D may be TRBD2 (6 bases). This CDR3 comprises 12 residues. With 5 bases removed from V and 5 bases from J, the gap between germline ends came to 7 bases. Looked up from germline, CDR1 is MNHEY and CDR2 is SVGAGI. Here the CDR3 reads CASSTGDNEQFF. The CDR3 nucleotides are TGTGCCAGCAGTACGGGAGACAATGAGCAGTTCTTC.